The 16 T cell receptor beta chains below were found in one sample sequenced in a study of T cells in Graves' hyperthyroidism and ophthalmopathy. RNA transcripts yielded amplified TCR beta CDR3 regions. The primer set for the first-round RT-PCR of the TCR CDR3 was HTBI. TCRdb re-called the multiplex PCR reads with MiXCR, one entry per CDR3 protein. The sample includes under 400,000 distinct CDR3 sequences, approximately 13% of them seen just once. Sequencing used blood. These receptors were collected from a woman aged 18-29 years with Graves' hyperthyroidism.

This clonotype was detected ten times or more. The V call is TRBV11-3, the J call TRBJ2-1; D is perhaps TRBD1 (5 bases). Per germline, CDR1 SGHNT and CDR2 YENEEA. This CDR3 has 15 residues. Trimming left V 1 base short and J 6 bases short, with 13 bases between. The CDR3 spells CASSLGWQGFNEQFF. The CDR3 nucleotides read TGTGCCAGCAGCTTAGGGTGGCAGGGTTTCAATGAGCAGTTCTTC.

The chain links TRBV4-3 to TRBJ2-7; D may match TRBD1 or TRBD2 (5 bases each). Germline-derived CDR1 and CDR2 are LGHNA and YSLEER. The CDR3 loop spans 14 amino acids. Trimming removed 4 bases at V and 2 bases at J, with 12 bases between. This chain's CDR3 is CASSPNPGPYEQYF. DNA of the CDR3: TGCGCCAGCAGCCCTAACCCGGGGCCCTACGAGCAGTACTTC.

The CDR3 DNA sequence: TGCGCCAGCAGCTCGGGACTAGCTGTTACCGGGGAGCTGTTTTTT. Amino acids: CASSSGLAVTGELFF. This chain joins TRBV5-1 and TRBJ2-2; TRBD2 aligns across 9 bases. CDR3 length equals 15 residues. Germline V gene data show CDR1 as SGHRS and CDR2 as YFSETQ. V shed 3 bases and J 5 bases; nucleotides not matched to a gene: 5.

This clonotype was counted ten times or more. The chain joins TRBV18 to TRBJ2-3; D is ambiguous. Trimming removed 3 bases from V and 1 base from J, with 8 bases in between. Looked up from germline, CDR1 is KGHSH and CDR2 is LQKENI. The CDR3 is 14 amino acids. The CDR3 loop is CASSPQERTDTQYF. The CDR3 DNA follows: TGTGCCAGCTCACCCCAGGAGCGCACAGATACGCAGTATTTT.

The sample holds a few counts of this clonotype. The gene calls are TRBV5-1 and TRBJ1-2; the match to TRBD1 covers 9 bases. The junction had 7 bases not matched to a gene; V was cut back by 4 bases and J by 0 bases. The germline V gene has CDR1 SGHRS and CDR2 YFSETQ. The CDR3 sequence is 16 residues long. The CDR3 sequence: CASSNPGTGPNYGYTF. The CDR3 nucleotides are TGCGCCAGCAGCAACCCCGGGACAGGGCCTAACTATGGCTACACCTTC.

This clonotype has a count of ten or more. In DNA form, the CDR3 reads TGTGCCAGCACAGCGGGGAGCTCCTACGAGCAGTACTTC. This translates into CASTAGSSYEQYF. The gene calls are TRBV28 and TRBJ2-7; 7 nucleotides line up with TRBD2. The CDR3 length is 13 residues. V trimming: 7 bases; J trimming: 0 bases; junction bases outside the gene matches: 3. Per the germline V gene, CDR1 is MDHEN and CDR2 is SYDVKM.

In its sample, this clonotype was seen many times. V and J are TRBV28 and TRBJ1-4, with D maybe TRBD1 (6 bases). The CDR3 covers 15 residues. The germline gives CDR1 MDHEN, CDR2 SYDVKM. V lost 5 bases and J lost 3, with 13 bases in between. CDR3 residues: CASSGRGAPNEKLFF. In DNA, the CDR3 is TGTGCCAGCAGTGGAAGGGGGGCGCCTAATGAAAAACTGTTTTTT.

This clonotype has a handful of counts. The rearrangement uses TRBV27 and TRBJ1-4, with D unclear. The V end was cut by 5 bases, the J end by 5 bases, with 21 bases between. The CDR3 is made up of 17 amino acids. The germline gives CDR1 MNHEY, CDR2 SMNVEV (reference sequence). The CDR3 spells CASSSSGSDGANEKLFF. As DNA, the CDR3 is TGTGCCAGCAGTAGTAGTGGTTCGGACGGAGCAAATGAAAAACTGTTTTTT. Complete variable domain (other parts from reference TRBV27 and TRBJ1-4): EAQVTQNPRYLITVTGKKLTVTCSQNMNHEYMSWYRQDPGLGLRQIYYSMNVEVTDKGDVPEGYKVSRKEKRNFPLILESPSPNQTSLYFCASSSSGSDGANEKLFFGSGTQLSVL.

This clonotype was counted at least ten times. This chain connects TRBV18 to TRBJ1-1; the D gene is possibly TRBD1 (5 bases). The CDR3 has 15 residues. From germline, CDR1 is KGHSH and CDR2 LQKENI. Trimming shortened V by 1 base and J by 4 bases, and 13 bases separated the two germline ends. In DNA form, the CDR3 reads TGTGCCAGCTCACCACTCGGGGCAGAGTCCACTGAAGCTTTCTTT. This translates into CASSPLGAESTEAFF.

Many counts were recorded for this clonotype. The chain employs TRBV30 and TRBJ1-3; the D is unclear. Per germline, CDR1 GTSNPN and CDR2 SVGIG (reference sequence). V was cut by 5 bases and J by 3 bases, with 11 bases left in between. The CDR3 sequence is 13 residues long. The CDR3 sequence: CAWGPSGGNTIYF. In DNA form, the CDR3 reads TGTGCCTGGGGGCCGTCCGGTGGAAACACCATATATTTT.

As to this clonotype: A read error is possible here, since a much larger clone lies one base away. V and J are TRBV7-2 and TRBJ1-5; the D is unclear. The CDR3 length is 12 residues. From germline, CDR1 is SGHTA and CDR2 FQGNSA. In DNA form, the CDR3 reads TGTGCCGGCAGCACGGGGTCCCAGCCCCAGCATTTT. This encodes CAGSTGSQPQHF.

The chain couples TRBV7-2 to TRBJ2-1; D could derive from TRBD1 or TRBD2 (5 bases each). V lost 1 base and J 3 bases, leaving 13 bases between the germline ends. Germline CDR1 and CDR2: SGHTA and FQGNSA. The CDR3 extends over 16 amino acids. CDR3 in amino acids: CASSLVGGAVYNEQFF. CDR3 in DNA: TGTGCCAGCAGCTTAGTTGGGGGAGCGGTCTACAATGAGCAGTTCTTC.

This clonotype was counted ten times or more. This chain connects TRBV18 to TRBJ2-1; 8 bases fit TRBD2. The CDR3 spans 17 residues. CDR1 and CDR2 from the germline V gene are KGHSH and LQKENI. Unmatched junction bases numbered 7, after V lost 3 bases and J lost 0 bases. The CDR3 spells CASSPPGLGPSYNEQFF. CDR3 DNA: TGTGCCAGCTCACCCCCGGGACTAGGGCCCTCCTACAATGAGCAGTTCTTC.

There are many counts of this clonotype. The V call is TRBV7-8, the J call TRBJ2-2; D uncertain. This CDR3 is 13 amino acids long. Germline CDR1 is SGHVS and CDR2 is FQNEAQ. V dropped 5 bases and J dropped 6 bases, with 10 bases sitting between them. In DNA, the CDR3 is TGTGCCAGCAGCCTTCGGACGGCCGGGGAGCTGTTTTTT. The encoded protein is CASSLRTAGELFF. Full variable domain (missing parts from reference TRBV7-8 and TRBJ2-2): GAGVSQSPRYKVAKRGQDVALRCDPISGHVSLFWYQQALGQGPEFLTYFQNEAQLDKSGLPSDRFFAERPEGSVSTLKIQRTQQEDSAVYLCASSLRTAGELFFGEGSRLTVL.

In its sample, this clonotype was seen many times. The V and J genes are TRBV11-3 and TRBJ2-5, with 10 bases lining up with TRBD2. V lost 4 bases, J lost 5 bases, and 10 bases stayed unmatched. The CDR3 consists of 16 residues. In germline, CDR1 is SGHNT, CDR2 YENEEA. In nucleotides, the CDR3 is TGTGCCAGCAGCTCAAGACTAGCGGGCCCGGGGGAGACCCAGTACTTC. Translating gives CASSSRLAGPGETQYF.

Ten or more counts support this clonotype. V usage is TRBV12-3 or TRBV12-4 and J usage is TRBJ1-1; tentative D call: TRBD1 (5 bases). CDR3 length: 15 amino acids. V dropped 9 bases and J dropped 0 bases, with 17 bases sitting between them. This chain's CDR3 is CASMGTGVMNTEAFF. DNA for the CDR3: TGTGCCAGTATGGGGACGGGAGTTATGAACACTGAAGCTTTCTTT.